These 14 T cell receptor beta chains came from one sample sequenced in a study of T cell responses to AZD1222 COVID-19 vaccine. Profiling relied on immunoSEQ multiplex PCR, and the TCRdb table lists in-frame clones only, not all of them. There are 150,000 to 200,000 clones in the sample; 93% occur only once, and 3.5% to 5% lies in the top ten. The sequencing used peripheral blood, collected on day 0 of AZD1222 vaccination. These receptor sequences come from an adult in good health.

The rearrangement links TRBV3-1 (or the pseudogene TRBV3-2) to TRBJ2-1, with 7 bases lining up with TRBD2. The V gene's germline CDR1 is LGHDT and CDR2 YNNKEL (reference sequence). The CDR3 has 18 residues. Germline trimming cut 0 bases from V and 2 bases from J; bases unmatched to any gene: 10. The CDR3 is CASSQDLGGGVPYNEQFF. The CDR3 bases are TGTGCCAGCAGCCAAGATCTTGGTGGGGGGGTCCCCTACAATGAGCAGTTCTTC.

V usage is TRBV19 and J usage is TRBJ2-1, with D possibly TRBD2 on 6 matching bases. The CDR3 extends over 14 amino acids. Germline V gives CDR1 LNHDA, CDR2 SQIVND (reference sequence). CDR3 coding DNA: TGTGGGTCGGGGGACGCGAACAATTACAATGAGCAGTTCTTC. Encoded protein: CGSGDANNYNEQFF.

This sequence joins TRBV13 and TRBJ2-3; 8 nucleotides line up with TRBD2. The CDR3 spans 15 residues. Trimming cost V 3 bases and J 4 bases; bases outside gene matches: 6. The V gene's germline CDR1 is PRHDT and CDR2 FYEKMQ (reference sequence). CDR3 sequence (DNA): TGTGCCAGCAGCTTGGAACCAGCGGGAGCAGATACGCAGTATTTT. It translates to CASSLEPAGADTQYF. Drawing the rest from reference TRBV13 and TRBJ2-3, the complete variable domain is AAGVIQSPRHLIKEKRETATLKCYPIPRHDTVYWYQQGPGQDPQFLISFYEKMQSDKGSIPDRFSAQQFSDYHSELNMSSLELGDSALYFCASSLEPAGADTQYFGPGTRLTVL.

This clone was observed a few times. The J gene is TRBJ2-1, the V gene TRBV7-2; 10 bases match TRBD2. This CDR3 contains 18 residues. Germline CDR1 SGHTA, CDR2 FQGNSA. V lost 2 bases, J lost 1 base, and 8 bases stayed unmatched. The CDR3 region is CASSLWLAGVGSYNEQFF. Written as DNA, the CDR3 is TGTGCCAGCAGCTTATGGCTAGCGGGAGTGGGATCCTACAATGAGCAGTTCTTC.

This chain uses TRBV12-3 or TRBV12-4 with TRBJ1-2; D not resolved. Trimming pared 8 bases from V and 4 bases from J, leaving 5 bases between. This CDR3 spans 10 amino acids. Here the CDR3 reads CASGIYGYTF. The CDR3 nucleotides are TGTGCCAGCGGGATCTATGGCTACACCTTC.

The V call is TRBV3-1 (or the pseudogene TRBV3-2), the J call TRBJ2-3, with a possible D match to TRBD2 (5 bases). This CDR3 comprises 15 residues. The germline CDR1 and CDR2 sequences are LGHDT and YNNKEL (reference sequence). The V end lost 3 bases, the J end lost 4 bases, and 14 bases lay between the germline ends. CDR3 DNA sequence: TGTGCCAGCAGCCAGTTTTCGAGGGTTGCAGATACGCAGTATTTT. Translation: CASSQFSRVADTQYF.

J is TRBJ1-3 and V is TRBV27; D unresolved. The V and J ends lost 6 bases and 2 bases respectively, with 8 bases between them. Germline V lookup: CDR1 MNHEY, CDR2 SMNVEV (reference sequence). The CDR3 has 13 amino acids. In DNA form, the CDR3 reads TGTGCCAGCAGGAGGGCGCCTGGAAACACCATATATTTT. This gives the protein CASRRAPGNTIYF.

The chain uses TRBV10-3 and TRBJ1-1; D is possibly TRBD1 (5 bases). The CDR3 sequence is 14 residues long. Per the germline V gene, CDR1 is ENHRY and CDR2 is SYGVKD. Trimming took off 6 bases at V and 0 bases at J, with 11 bases between the two ends. The CDR3 DNA reads as TGTGCCATCAGATCGACGGACATGAACACTGAAGCTTTCTTT. Translated: CAIRSTDMNTEAFF.

This chain links TRBV6-5 with TRBJ1-2; 9 bases fit TRBD1. This CDR3 is 15 amino acids long. Trimming took 6 bases from V and 4 from J; bases not matched to a gene: 9. Germline V gene sequence: CDR1 MNHEY, CDR2 SVGAGI. The DNA of the CDR3 is TGTGCCAGCAGGTGGGGACAGGGTGGGTCCTATGGCTACACCTTC. It is translated as CASRWGQGGSYGYTF.

This sequence joins TRBV9 and TRBJ2-3, with TRBD1 identical over 8 bases. The germline gives CDR1 SGDLS, CDR2 YYNGEE. The CDR3 runs to 20 residues. The ends lost 4 bases at V and 0 bases at J; junction bases unmatched: 19. The chain's CDR3 is CASSLRQGPSHVTSTDTQYF. CDR3 bases: TGTGCCAGCAGCTTAAGACAGGGGCCCTCTCACGTCACTAGCACAGATACGCAGTATTTT.

CDR3 loop: CASSLIQGDEAFF. CDR3 nucleotide sequence: TGTGCCAGCAGTTTAATCCAGGGCGATGAAGCTTTCTTT. The chain carries TRBV28 and TRBJ1-1; D is possibly TRBD1 (5 bases). CDR1 and CDR2 from the germline V gene are MDHEN and SYDVKM. Trimming removed 2 bases from V and 7 bases from J, with 11 bases in between. The CDR3 has 13 residues.

There are a few counts of this clone. The J gene is TRBJ1-1, the V gene TRBV25-1; D ambiguous. The CDR3 contains 13 residues. Germline CDR1 and CDR2: MGHDK and SYGVNS. Between the trimmed V and J ends, which lost 4 bases and 0 bases, there was a span of 6 bases. DNA for the CDR3: TGTGCCAGCAGTGCCTTCTTGAACACTGAAGCTTTCTTT. Translated, it gives CASSAFLNTEAFF. Combining the CDR3 with reference TRBV25-1 and TRBJ1-1 gives the whole variable domain EADIYQTPRYLVIGTGKKITLECSQTMGHDKMYWYQQDPGMELHLIHYSYGVNSTEKGDLSSESTVSRIRTEHFPLTLESARPSHTSQYLCASSAFLNTEAFFGQGTRLTVV.

V and J are TRBV2 and TRBJ2-7; TRBD2 is a possible D gene (6 bases). This CDR3 has 14 amino acids. Germline-derived CDR1 and CDR2 are SNHLY and FYNNEI. The ends were cut back, 6 bases at V and 4 bases at J, with 16 bases in the middle. CDR3 sequence reads: CASRKRLREYEQYF. The CDR3 region has the DNA TGTGCCAGCAGGAAGAGGTTACGGGAGTACGAGCAGTACTTC.

The V gene is TRBV5-1, the J gene TRBJ2-2; D gene uncertain. V lost 0 bases, J lost 6 bases, and 15 bases lay in between. Germline V gene sequence: CDR1 SGHRS, CDR2 YFSETQ. This CDR3 comprises 16 residues. The CDR3 reads CASSLGYFGVAGELFF. The CDR3 DNA reads TGCGCCAGCAGCTTGGGCTACTTCGGAGTGGCCGGGGAGCTGTTTTTT.